These T cell receptor beta chains were read from a single sample in a study of blood T cell repertoires in COVID-19. Only in-frame clones appear in the TCRdb table, and some are missing; sequencing was by immunoSEQ multiplex PCR. Of approximately 670,000 clones listed, approximately 90% are singletons. The sequenced sample consisted of peripheral blood. All receptors come from a young woman with acute or convalescent COVID-19. The CDR3 runs from the conserved cysteine through the conserved F or W. A D gene is named only where the DNA matches it firmly. Clone size appears in some rows only: once, few, many, or a class for an expanded clone.

D	V	size	J	DNA	CDR3
-	TRBV11-2	-	TRBJ1-6	TGTGCCAGCGCAACAGTTTATTCACCCCTCCACTTT	CASATVYSPLHF
TRBD1	TRBV9	once	TRBJ1-3	TGTGCCAGCAGCGACTCAGGGGGCATCTCTGGAAACACCATATATTTT	CASSDSGGISGNTIYF
TRBD2	TRBV9	-	TRBJ2-5	TGTGCCAGCAGTCCATCCGGGGGGGTCCAAGAGACCCAGTACTTC	CASSPSGGVQETQYF
-	TRBV7-2	few	TRBJ2-1	TGTGCCAGCAGCTTAGGTCTAACCTCCTACAATGAGCAGTTCTTC	CASSLGLTSYNEQFF
TRBD2	TRBV6-5	-	TRBJ2-7	TGTGCAAAAGGGAGGGGTACGTCCTACGAGCAGTACTTC	CAKGRGTSYEQYF
TRBD1	TRBV10-3	-	TRBJ1-1	TGTGCCATCAGTAAAGGGGCGCAGGGGGAAACTGAAGCTTTCTTT	CAISKGAQGETEAFF
-	TRBV9	few	TRBJ1-2	TGTGCCAGCAGCGTGGGGGCAGGGTATGGCTACACCTTC	CASSVGAGYGYTF
TRBD1	TRBV12-5	-	TRBJ2-7	TGTGCTAGTGGTTTGCTATGGACAGGGGGAGACGAGCAGTACTTC	CASGLLWTGGDEQYF
-	TRBV10-2	-	TRBJ2-5	TGCGCCAGCAGTGCGGGGGGCACGTACCAAGAGACCCAGTACTTC	CASSAGGTYQETQYF
TRBD1	TRBV18	-	TRBJ2-3	TGTGCCAGCTCACCACCCGGGACAGGGGGGAAAGATACGCAGTATTTT	CASSPPGTGGKDTQYF
TRBD1	TRBV5-1	-	TRBJ2-3	TGCGCCAGCAGCTTAGGGGACAGAGCCGATACGCAGTATTTT	CASSLGDRADTQYF
TRBD1	TRBV7-2	once	TRBJ2-7	TGTGCCAGCAGCTTAGACGGGACAGGGTCCTACGAGCAGTACTTC	CASSLDGTGSYEQYF
-	TRBV5-1	-	TRBJ1-1	TGCGCCAGCAGCTTGTTTGCCAGGGACTATATGCTGAACACTGAAGCTTTCTTT	CASSLFARDYMLNTEAFF
-	TRBV30	-	TRBJ1-2	TGTGCTCTCCGGGGAGGGGCGGGCTATGGCTACACCTTC	CALRGGAGYGYTF
TRBD1	TRBV19	-	TRBJ2-7	TGTGCCAGTAGTACACCAGACAGGGTGAACGAGCAGTACTTC	CASSTPDRVNEQYF
-	TRBV29-1	-	TRBJ1-1	TGCAGCGTTCGACCCGGGGACACTGAAGCTTTCTTT	CSVRPGDTEAFF
-	TRBV19	-	TRBJ1-1	TGTGCCAGTAGTATAGTGGAGTACACTGAAGCTTTCTTT	CASSIVEYTEAFF
TRBD2	TRBV13	-	TRBJ2-6	TGTGCCAGCAGCTTGGGAGGGACCGGGGCCAACGTCCTGACTTTC	CASSLGGTGANVLTF
TRBD1	TRBV5-1	once	TRBJ1-1	TGCGCCAGCAGCTTGATGGCACAGGGGGTATTGAACACTGAAGCTTTCTTT	CASSLMAQGVLNTEAFF
TRBD1	TRBV11-2	-	TRBJ1-3	TGTGCCAGCAGCGTGCTCGGGACAGCCCTCAACACCATATATTTT	CASSVLGTALNTIYF
-	TRBV20-1	-	TRBJ1-1	TGCAGTCCTCCGAACACTGAAGCTTTCTTT	CSPPNTEAFF
-	TRBV9	-	TRBJ2-2	TGTGCCAGCAGCGTGGCGGCAAGAGGTGGCACCGGGGAGCTGTTTTTT	CASSVAARGGTGELFF
TRBD1	TRBV11-2	-	TRBJ2-1	TGTGCCAGCAGCATTCCGAGGACAGGGAGGTATGAGCAGTTCTTC	CASSIPRTGRYEQFF
TRBD1	TRBV6-1	-	TRBJ1-5	TGTGCCAGCAGTGAAGGATTGACAGGGTCTTATCAGCCCCAGCATTTT	CASSEGLTGSYQPQHF
-	TRBV5-1	once	TRBJ2-2	TGCGCCAGCAGCTTGGCCAACGGGGGCACCGGGGAGCTGTTTTTT	CASSLANGGTGELFF
-	TRBV2	-	TRBJ2-3	TGTGCCAGCAGTGAAGAAGCGGCATACACAGATACGCAGTATTTT	CASSEEAAYTDTQYF
-	TRBV24-1	-	TRBJ1-5	TGTGCCACCAGTGAGGGGGGGACCAGGTCCCAGCATTTT	CATSEGGTRSQHF
TRBD1	TRBV18	-	TRBJ2-1	TGTGCCAGCTCACCAGGGACAGACAATGAGCAGTTCTTC	CASSPGTDNEQFF
-	TRBV15	-	TRBJ2-7	TGTGCCACCAGGGGGGCCCACGAGCAGTACTTC	CATRGAHEQYF
-	TRBV5-6	-	TRBJ1-4	TGTGCCAGCACCTATTACAGGGTTAATGAAAAACTGTTTTTT	CASTYYRVNEKLFF
-	TRBV5-1	-	TRBJ1-2	TGCGCCAGCAGCTCGGCGGGCAGGGAGGACTATGGCTACACCTTC	CASSSAGREDYGYTF
-	TRBV15	-	TRBJ1-1	TGTGCCATCTCCAATATTCAGGGGATACGTGGAGCTTTCTTT	CAISNIQGIRGAFF
TRBD1	TRBV5-4	-	TRBJ1-1	TGTGCCAGCAGCCCCAGAGCCGCAGGGGGAGCTAGCACTGAAGCTTTCTTT	CASSPRAAGGASTEAFF
TRBD1	TRBV27	-	TRBJ2-1	TGTGCCAGCAGTTTCAGGGGGCCCTACAATGAGCAGTTCTTC	CASSFRGPYNEQFF
TRBD1	TRBV7-2	-	TRBJ1-1	TGTGCCAGCAGACCGGGACAGGGGGCTGGCACTGAAGCTTTCTTT	CASRPGQGAGTEAFF
-	TRBV5-1	once	TRBJ1-2	TGCGCCAGCAGCTTGCTTTCGACTGAAGACTGGTCCGGCTACACCTTC	CASSLLSTEDWSGYTF
-	TRBV20-1	-	TRBJ2-4	TGCAGTGCATTTTCTTTGGGGGAGGCCACTTTC	CSAFSLGEATF
-	TRBV3-1/TRBV3-2	-	TRBJ1-5	TGTGCCAGCAGCCAGGGGACTATCCAGCCCCAGCATTTT	CASSQGTIQPQHF
-	TRBV2	-	TRBJ2-5	TGTGCCAGCAGTTCCTCTAGCGTAACCCAAGAGACCCAGTACTTC	CASSSSSVTQETQYF
-	TRBV19	-	TRBJ1-6	TGTGCCAGCAACACCGCCGCGACAGGTCGGAATTCACCCCTCCACTTT	CASNTAATGRNSPLHF
-	TRBV2	-	TRBJ2-7	TGTGCCAGCAGTGATAGGGGTTCGTTCTACGAGCAGTACTTC	CASSDRGSFYEQYF
TRBD1	TRBV4-3	-	TRBJ1-2	TGCGCCAGCAGCATGCCAGGGGGCTTTGGCTACACCTTC	CASSMPGGFGYTF
-	TRBV21-1	-	TRBJ1-2	TGTGCCAGCCTAAAACTCCGGGGGGGGGATGGCTACACCTTC	CASLKLRGGDGYTF
TRBD1	TRBV10-3	-	TRBJ1-4	TGTGCCATCAGTGAAGGGGGACAGGGGTCAACTAATGAAAAACTGTTTTTT	CAISEGGQGSTNEKLFF
-	TRBV19	-	TRBJ1-2	TGTGCCAGTAGTATAACCCCCAGCGCTAACTATGGCTACACCTTC	CASSITPSANYGYTF
-	TRBV7-3	-	TRBJ2-1	TGTGCCAGCAGCTCCACCGCGGGACAGACTCTCAATGAGCAGTTCTTC	CASSSTAGQTLNEQFF
TRBD1	TRBV18	-	TRBJ2-2	TGTGCCAGCTCACCTCGACAGGGGGGCACCGGGGAGCTGTTTTTT	CASSPRQGGTGELFF
-	TRBV10-3	once	TRBJ2-5	TGTGCCATCAGTGAGGGCCGGACTAAGCGAGAGACCCAGTACTTC	CAISEGRTKRETQYF
-	TRBV6-5	-	TRBJ1-1	TGTGCCACCATCAGGGTGGCTGTCGAAGCTTTCTTT	CATIRVAVEAFF
-	TRBV6-5	-	TRBJ1-3	TGTGCCAGCGTTACGGGAAAAGGAAACACCATATATTTT	CASVTGKGNTIYF